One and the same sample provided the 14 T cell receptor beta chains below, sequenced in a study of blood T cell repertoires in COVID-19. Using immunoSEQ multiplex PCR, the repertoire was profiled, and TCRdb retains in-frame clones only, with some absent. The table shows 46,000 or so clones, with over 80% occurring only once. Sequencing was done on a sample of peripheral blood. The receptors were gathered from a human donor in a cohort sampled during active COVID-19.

CDR3 protein: CASSFGEGFNQPQHF. The CDR3 coding sequence is TGTGCCAGCAGTTTTGGGGAGGGGTTCAATCAGCCCCAGCATTTT. The gene calls are TRBV28 and TRBJ1-5, with TRBD1 as a possible D gene (5 bases). The CDR3 is 15 residues long. Germline CDR1 MDHEN, CDR2 SYDVKM. V was cut by 3 bases and J by 3 bases, with 12 bases left in between.

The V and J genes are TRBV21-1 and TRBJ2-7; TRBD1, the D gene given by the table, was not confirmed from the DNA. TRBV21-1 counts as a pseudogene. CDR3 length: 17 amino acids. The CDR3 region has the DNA TGTGCCAGCAGCCAACGTACGTTCCGGGACAGGGTATTCGAGCAGTACTTC. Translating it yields CASSQRTFRDRVFEQYF.

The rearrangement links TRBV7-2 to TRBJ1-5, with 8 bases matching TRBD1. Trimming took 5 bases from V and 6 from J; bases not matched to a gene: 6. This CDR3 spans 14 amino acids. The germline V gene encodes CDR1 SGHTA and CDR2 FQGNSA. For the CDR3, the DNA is TGTGCCAGCAGCCCGGACAGGGTATCTCAGCCCCAGCATTTT. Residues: CASSPDRVSQPQHF.

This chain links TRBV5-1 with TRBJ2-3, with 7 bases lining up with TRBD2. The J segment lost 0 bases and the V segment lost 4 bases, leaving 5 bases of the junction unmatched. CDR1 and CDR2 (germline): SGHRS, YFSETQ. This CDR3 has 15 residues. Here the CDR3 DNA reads TGCGCCAGCAGCCCTCAGCGGGGAAGCACAGATACGCAGTATTTT. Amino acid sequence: CASSPQRGSTDTQYF.

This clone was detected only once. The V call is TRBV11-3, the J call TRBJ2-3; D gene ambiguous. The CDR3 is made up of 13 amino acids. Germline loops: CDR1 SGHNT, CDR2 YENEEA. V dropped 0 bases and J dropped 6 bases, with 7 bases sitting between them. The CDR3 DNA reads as TGTGCCAGCAGCTTAGATTCCCGGGATACGCAGTATTTT. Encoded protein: CASSLDSRDTQYF.

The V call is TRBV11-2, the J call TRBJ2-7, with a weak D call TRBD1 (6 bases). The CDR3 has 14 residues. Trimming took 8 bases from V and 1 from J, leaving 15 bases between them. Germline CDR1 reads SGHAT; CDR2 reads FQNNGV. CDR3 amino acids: CASQNWTASYEQYF. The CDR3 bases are TGTGCCAGCCAAAATTGGACAGCGTCCTACGAGCAGTACTTC.

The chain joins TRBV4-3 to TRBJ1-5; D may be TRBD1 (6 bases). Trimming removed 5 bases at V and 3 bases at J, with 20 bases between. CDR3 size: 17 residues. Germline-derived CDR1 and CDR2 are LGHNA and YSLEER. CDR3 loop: CASSVDHFRTDNQPQHF. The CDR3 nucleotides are TGCGCCAGCAGCGTTGATCATTTTAGGACAGACAATCAGCCCCAGCATTTT.

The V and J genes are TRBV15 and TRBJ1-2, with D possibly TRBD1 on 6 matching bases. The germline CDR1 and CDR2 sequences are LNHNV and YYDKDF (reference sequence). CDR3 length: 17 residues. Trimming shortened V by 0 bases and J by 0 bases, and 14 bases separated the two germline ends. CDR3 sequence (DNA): TGTGCCACCAGCAGAGATTTTCAGCAGGGGCCTAACTATGGCTACACCTTC. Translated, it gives CATSRDFQQGPNYGYTF.

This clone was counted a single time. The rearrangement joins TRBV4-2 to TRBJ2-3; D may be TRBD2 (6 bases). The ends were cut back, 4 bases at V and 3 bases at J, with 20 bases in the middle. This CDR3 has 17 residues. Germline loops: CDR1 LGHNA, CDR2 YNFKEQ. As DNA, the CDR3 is TGTGCCAGCAGCCCCACGTTTAGTATCGGGGGTACAGATACGCAGTATTTT. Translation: CASSPTFSIGGTDTQYF.

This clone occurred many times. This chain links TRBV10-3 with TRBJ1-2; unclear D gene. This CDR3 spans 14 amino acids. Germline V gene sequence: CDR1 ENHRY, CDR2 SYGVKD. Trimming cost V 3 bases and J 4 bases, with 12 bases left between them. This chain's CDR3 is CAISEDPGTYGYTF. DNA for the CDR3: TGTGCCATCAGTGAAGACCCAGGAACCTATGGCTACACCTTC.

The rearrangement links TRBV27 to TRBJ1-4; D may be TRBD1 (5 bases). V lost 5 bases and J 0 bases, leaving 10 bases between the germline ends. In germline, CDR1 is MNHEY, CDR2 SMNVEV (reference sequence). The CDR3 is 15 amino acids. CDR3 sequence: CASSPGGTTNEKLFF. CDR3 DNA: TGTGCCAGCAGTCCCGGGGGAACAACTAATGAAAAACTGTTTTTT. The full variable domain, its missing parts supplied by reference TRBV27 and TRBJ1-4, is EAQVTQNPRYLITVTGKKLTVTCSQNMNHEYMSWYRQDPGLGLRQIYYSMNVEVTDKGDVPEGYKVSRKEKRNFPLILESPSPNQTSLYFCASSPGGTTNEKLFFGSGTQLSVL.

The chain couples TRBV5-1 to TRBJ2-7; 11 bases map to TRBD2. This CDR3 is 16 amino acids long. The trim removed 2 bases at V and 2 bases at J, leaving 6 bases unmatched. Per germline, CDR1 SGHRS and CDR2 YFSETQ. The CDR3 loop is CASSFPLAGDPYEQYF. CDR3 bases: TGCGCCAGCAGCTTCCCACTAGCGGGGGATCCCTACGAGCAGTACTTC.

CDR3 loop: CATSRDTGDQPQHF. CDR3 nucleotide sequence: TGTGCCACCAGCAGAGATACAGGGGATCAGCCCCAGCATTTT. The chain is built from TRBV15 and TRBJ1-5; TRBD1 aligns across 7 bases. Germline V gene sequence: CDR1 LNHNV, CDR2 YYDKDF (reference sequence). The trim removed 0 bases at V and 5 bases at J, leaving 1 base unmatched. The CDR3 covers 14 residues.

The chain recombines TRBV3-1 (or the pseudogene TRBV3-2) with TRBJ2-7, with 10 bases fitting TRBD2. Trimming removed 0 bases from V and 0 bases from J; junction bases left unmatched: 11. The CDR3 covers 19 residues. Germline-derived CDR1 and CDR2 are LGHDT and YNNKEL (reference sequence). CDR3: CASSQETSGRARASYEQYF. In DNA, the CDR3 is TGTGCCAGCAGCCAAGAGACTAGCGGGCGGGCCAGAGCCTCCTACGAGCAGTACTTC.